These 8 T cell receptor beta chains share one sample of origin, sequenced in a study of T cell responses to AZD1222 COVID-19 vaccine. Clones were read by immunoSEQ multiplex PCR, and TCRdb kept only the in-frame ones, dropping some. Among 150,000 to 160,000 clones listed, roughly 90% were seen once. The sequencing here drew on peripheral blood, taken 28 days after the second AZD1222 dose. The source of these receptors is an adult who received the AZD1222 COVID-19 vaccine.

This clone was observed once. This chain uses TRBV9 with TRBJ2-1, with D unclear. Germline assignment: CDR1 SGDLS and CDR2 YYNGEE. This CDR3 region has 17 residues. The V and J ends lost 0 bases and 0 bases respectively, with 13 bases between them. CDR3 sequence: CASSVGFSARSYNEQFF. DNA of the CDR3: TGTGCCAGCAGCGTAGGATTCAGCGCACGCTCCTACAATGAGCAGTTCTTC.

This chain joins TRBV5-1 and TRBJ2-5, with D perhaps matching TRBD2 (7 bases). The germline V gene has CDR1 SGHRS and CDR2 YFSETQ. The length of the CDR3 is 16 residues. The V gene lost 2 bases and the J gene lost 2 bases, with 16 bases spanning the gap. CDR3 bases: TGCGCCAGCAGCTTCCGCGGGGGAGGGGGACAAGAGACCCAGTACTTC. Translated, it gives CASSFRGGGGQETQYF.

The chain employs TRBV2 and TRBJ1-4; a weak D match, TRBD1 (6 bases). CDR3 length: 14 amino acids. Germline CDR1 reads SNHLY; CDR2 reads FYNNEI. V was trimmed by 8 bases and J by 5 bases, leaving 15 bases between them. The CDR3 DNA follows: TGTGCCAGCGCTCCGACAGGCTTAAATGAAAAACTGTTTTTT. Residues: CASAPTGLNEKLFF.

The chain uses TRBV29-1 and TRBJ1-1, with TRBD1 matching over 7 bases. The CDR3 consists of 12 residues. CDR1 is SQVTM, CDR2 ANQGSEA, per germline. V shed 4 bases, J shed 5 bases, and the junction held 4 bases outside the gene matches. In DNA form, the CDR3 reads TGCAGCGTTGTAACAGGGGCGACTGAAGCTTTCTTT. Translation gives CSVVTGATEAFF.

This sequence joins TRBV28 and TRBJ1-5, with D unresolved. Germline V gene lookup returns CDR1 MDHEN and CDR2 SYDVKM. V was pared by 7 bases and J by 3 bases, with 10 bases between. The length of the CDR3 is 13 residues. The CDR3 sequence is CASKVQPNQPQHF. The CDR3 bases are TGTGCCAGCAAGGTACAGCCCAATCAGCCCCAGCATTTT.

The V call is TRBV27, the J call TRBJ1-1; D is uncertain. This CDR3 spans 15 amino acids. V lost 6 bases and J 1 base, leaving 15 bases between the germline ends. The germline V gene encodes CDR1 MNHEY and CDR2 SMNVEV (reference sequence). The CDR3 coding sequence is TGTGCCAGCAGCTCCCCCGACCAACCGAACACTGAAGCTTTCTTT. It is translated as CASSSPDQPNTEAFF.

This CDR3 is CASSYLPGLTSEQYF. Here the CDR3 DNA reads TGTGCCAGCAGTTACCTACCGGGCCTCACATCCGAGCAGTACTTC. This chain uses TRBV6-5 with TRBJ2-7; no reliable D call. CDR3 size: 15 residues. The V end was cut by 2 bases, the J end by 6 bases, with 17 bases between. CDR1 and CDR2 (germline): MNHEY, SVGAGI.

This sequence joins TRBV7-2 and TRBJ2-5; D unclear. Per the germline V gene, CDR1 is SGHTA and CDR2 is FQGNSA. V was shortened by 2 bases and J by 3 bases, with 7 bases between the two germline ends. The CDR3 covers 13 residues. CDR3 protein: CASSLFRKETQYF. CDR3 DNA: TGTGCCAGCAGCTTATTCAGAAAAGAGACCCAGTACTTC.